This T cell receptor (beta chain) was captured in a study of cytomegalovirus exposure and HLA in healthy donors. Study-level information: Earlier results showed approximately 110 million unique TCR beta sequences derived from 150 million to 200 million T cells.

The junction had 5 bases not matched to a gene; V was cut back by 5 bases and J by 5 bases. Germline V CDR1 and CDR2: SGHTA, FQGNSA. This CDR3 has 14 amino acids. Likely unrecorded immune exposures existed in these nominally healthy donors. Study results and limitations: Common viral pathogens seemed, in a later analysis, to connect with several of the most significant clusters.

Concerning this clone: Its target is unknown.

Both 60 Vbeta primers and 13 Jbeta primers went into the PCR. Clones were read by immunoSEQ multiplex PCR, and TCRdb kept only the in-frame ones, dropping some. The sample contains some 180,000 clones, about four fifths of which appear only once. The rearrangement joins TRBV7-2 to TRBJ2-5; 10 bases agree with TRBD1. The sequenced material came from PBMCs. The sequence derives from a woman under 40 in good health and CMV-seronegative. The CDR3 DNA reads TGTGCCAGCAGCCCTCCGGGACAGGGGGAGACCCAGTACTTC. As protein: CASSPPGQGETQYF. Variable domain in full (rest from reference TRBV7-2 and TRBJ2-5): GAGVSQSPSNKVTEKGKDVELRCDPISGHTALYWYRQSLGQGLEFLIYFQGNSAPDKSGLPSDRFSAERTGGSVSTLTIQRTQQEDSAVYLCASSPPGQGETQYFGPGTRLLVL.